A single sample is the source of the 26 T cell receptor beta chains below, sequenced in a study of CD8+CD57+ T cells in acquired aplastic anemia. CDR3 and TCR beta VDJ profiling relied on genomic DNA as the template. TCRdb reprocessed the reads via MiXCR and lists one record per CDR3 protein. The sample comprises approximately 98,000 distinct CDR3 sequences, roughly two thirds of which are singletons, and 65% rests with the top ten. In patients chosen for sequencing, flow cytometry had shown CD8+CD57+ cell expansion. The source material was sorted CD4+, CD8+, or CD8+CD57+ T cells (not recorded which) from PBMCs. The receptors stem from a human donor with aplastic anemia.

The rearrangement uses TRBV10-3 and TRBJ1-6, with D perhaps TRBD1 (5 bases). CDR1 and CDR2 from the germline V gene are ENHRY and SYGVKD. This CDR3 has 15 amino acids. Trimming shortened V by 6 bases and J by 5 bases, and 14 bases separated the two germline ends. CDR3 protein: CAIREGGANNSPLHF. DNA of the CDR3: TGTGCCATCAGGGAGGGTGGGGCGAATAATTCACCCCTCCACTTT.

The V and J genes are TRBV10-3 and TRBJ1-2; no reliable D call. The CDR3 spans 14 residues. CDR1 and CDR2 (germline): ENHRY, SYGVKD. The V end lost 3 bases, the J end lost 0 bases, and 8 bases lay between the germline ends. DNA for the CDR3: TGTGCCATCAGTGACGAGGCAGCTAACTATGGCTACACCTTC. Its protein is CAISDEAANYGYTF.

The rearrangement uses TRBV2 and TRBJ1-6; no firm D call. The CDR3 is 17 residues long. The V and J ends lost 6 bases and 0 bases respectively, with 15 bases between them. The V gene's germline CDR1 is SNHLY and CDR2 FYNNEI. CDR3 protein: CASRIDGFSSYNSPLHF. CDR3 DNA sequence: TGTGCCAGCAGGATCGACGGATTTAGCTCCTATAATTCACCCCTCCACTTT.

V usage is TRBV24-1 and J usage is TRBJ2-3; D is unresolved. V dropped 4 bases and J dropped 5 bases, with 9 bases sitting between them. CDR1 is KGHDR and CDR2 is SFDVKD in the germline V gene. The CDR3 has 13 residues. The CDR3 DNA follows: TGTGCCACCAGTGACCTCGTAGGAGATACGCAGTATTTT. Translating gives CATSDLVGDTQYF.

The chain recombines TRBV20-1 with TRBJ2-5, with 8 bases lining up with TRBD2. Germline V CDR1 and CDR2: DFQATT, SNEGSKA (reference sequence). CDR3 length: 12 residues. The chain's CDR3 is CSTTSVTETQYF. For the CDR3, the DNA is TGCAGCACGACTAGCGTGACAGAGACCCAGTACTTC.

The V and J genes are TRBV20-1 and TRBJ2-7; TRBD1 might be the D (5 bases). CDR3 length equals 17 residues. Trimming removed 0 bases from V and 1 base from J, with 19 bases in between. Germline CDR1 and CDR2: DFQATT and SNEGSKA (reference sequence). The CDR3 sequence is CSARDYQGDIGSYEQYF. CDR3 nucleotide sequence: TGCAGTGCTAGAGATTACCAGGGCGATATAGGGTCCTACGAGCAGTACTTC.

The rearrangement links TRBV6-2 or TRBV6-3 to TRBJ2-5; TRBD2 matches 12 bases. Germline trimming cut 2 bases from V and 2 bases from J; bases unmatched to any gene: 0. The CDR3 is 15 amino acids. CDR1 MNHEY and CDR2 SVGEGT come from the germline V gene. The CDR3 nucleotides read TGTGCCAGCAGTTACCTAGCGGGGGGGCAAGAGACCCAGTACTTC. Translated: CASSYLAGGQETQYF.

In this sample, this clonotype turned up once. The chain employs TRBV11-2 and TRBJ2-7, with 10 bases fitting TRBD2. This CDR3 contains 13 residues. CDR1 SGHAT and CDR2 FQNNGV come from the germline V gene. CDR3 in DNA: TGTGCTACCAGGACAGCGGGAGGGTACGAGCAGTACTTC. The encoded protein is CATRTAGGYEQYF. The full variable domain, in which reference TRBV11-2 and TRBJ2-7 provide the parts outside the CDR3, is EAGVAQSPRYKIIEKRQSVAFWCNPISGHATLYWYQQILGQGPKLLIQFQNNGVVDDSQLPKDRFSAERLKGVDSTLKIQPAKLEDSAVYLCATRTAGGYEQYFGPGTRLTVT.

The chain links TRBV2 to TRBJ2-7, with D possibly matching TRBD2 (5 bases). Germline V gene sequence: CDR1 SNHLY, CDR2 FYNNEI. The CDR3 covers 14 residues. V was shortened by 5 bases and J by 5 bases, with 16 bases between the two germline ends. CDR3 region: CASSRGLSRNEQYF. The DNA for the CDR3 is TGTGCCAGCAGTCGCGGGCTGTCTCGGAACGAGCAGTACTTC.

The CDR3 DNA reads TGCAGTGCTAGGCCCCCACTAGCGGGCCAAGAGACCCAGTACTTC. It translates to CSARPPLAGQETQYF. This rearrangement joins TRBV20-1 to TRBJ2-5; 9 bases line up with TRBD2. The CDR3 spans 15 residues. The germline gives CDR1 DFQATT, CDR2 SNEGSKA (reference sequence). V trimming: 3 bases; J trimming: 1 base; junction bases outside the gene matches: 6.

The CDR3 sequence: CSALDTPSSPLHF. In nucleotides, the CDR3 is TGCAGTGCTCTCGACACGCCTAGTTCACCCCTCCACTTT. The V and J genes are TRBV20-1 and TRBJ1-6, with D unresolved. The CDR3 is 13 amino acids. Between the trimmed V and J ends, which lost 5 bases and 9 bases, there was a span of 14 bases. In germline, CDR1 is DFQATT, CDR2 SNEGSKA (reference sequence).

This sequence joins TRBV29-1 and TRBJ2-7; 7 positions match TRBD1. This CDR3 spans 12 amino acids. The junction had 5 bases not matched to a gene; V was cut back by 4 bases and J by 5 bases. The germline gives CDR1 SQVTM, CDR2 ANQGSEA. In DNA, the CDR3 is TGCAGCGTTGGTAGGGGGCGTAACGAGCAGTACTTC. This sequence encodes CSVGRGRNEQYF.

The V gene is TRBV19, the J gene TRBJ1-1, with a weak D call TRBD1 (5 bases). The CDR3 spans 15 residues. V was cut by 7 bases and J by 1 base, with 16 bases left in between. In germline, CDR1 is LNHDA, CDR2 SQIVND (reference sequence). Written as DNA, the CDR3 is TGTGCCAGTACCCCGCAGGGAAGGAGGAACACTGAAGCTTTCTTT. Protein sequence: CASTPQGRRNTEAFF.

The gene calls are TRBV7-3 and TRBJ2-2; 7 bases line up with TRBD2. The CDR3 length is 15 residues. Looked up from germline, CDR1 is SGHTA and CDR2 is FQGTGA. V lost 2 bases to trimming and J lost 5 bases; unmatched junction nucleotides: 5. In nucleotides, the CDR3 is TGTGCCAGCAGCTTACGTGGGAGGGTTACCGGGGAGCTGTTTTTT. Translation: CASSLRGRVTGELFF.

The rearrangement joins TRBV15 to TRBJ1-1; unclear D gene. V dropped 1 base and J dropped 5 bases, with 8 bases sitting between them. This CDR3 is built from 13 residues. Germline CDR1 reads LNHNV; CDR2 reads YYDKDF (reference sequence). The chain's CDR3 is CATSRGGWTEAFF. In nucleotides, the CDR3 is TGTGCCACCAGCAGAGGTGGGTGGACTGAAGCTTTCTTT.

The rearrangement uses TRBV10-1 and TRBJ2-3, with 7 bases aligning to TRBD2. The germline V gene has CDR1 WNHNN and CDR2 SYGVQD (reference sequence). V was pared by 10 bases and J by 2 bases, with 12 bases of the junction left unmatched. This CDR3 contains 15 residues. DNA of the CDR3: TGCGCCACCGGGGTGAGCGGGGACGTCACAGATACGCAGTATTTT. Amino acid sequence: CATGVSGDVTDTQYF.

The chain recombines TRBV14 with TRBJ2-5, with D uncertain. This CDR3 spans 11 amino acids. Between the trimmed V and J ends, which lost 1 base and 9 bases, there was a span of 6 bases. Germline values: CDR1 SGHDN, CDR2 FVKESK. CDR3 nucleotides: TGTGCCAGCAGCCAAGGGGGTCCCCAGTACTTC. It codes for CASSQGGPQYF.

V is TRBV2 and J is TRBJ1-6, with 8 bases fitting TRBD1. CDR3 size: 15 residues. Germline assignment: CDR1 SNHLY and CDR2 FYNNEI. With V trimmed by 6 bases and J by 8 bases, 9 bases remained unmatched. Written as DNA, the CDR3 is TGTGCCAGCAGACGTGGGACAGGCCCCTATTCACCCCTCCACTTT. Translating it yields CASRRGTGPYSPLHF.

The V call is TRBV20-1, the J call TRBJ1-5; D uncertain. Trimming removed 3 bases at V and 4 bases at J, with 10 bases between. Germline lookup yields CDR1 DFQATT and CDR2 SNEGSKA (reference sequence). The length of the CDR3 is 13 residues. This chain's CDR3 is CSARDGRNQPQHF. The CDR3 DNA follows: TGCAGTGCTAGGGATGGGCGGAATCAGCCCCAGCATTTT.

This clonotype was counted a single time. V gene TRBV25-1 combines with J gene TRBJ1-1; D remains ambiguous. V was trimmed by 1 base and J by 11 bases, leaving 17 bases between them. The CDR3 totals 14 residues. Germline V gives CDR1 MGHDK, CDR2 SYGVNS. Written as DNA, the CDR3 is TGTGCCAGCAGTGAATCTCACCTTTTGACCGGGGCTTTCTTT. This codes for CASSESHLLTGAFF.

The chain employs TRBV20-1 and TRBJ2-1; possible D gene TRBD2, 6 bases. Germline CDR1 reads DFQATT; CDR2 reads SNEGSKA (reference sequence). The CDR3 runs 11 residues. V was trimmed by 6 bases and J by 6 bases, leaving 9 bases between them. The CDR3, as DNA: TGCAGTGCCAGACTAGGCAATGAGCAGTTCTTC. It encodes CSARLGNEQFF.

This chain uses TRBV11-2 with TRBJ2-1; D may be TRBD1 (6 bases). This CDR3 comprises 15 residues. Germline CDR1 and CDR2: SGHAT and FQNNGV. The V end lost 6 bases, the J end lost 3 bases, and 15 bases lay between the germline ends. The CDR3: CASRTQGKVYNEQFF. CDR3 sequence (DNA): TGTGCCAGCAGGACTCAGGGGAAGGTCTACAATGAGCAGTTCTTC.

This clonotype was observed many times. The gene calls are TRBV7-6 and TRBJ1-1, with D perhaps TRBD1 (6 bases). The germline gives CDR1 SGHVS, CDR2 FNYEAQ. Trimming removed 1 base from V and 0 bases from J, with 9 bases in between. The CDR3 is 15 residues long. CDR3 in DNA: TGTGCCAGCAGCTTAGTCAGGGGATTGAACACTGAAGCTTTCTTT. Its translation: CASSLVRGLNTEAFF.

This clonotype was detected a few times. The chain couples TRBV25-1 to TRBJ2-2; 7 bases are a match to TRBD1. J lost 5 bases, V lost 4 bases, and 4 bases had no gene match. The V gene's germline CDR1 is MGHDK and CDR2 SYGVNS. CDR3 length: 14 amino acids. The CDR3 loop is CASSGGQFTGELFF. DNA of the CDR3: TGTGCCAGCAGTGGGGGACAGTTTACCGGGGAGCTGTTTTTT.

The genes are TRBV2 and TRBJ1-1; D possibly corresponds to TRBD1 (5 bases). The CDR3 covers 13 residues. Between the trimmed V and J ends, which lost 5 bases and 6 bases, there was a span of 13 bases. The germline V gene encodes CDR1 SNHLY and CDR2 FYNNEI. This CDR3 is CASSKGRVSEAFF. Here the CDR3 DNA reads TGTGCCAGCAGTAAAGGCAGGGTCTCTGAAGCTTTCTTT. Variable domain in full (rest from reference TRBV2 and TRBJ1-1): EPEVTQTPSHQVTQMGQEVILRCVPISNHLYFYWYRQILGQKVEFLVSFYNNEISEKSEIFDDQFSVERPDGSNFTLKIRSTKLEDSAMYFCASSKGRVSEAFFGQGTRLTVV.

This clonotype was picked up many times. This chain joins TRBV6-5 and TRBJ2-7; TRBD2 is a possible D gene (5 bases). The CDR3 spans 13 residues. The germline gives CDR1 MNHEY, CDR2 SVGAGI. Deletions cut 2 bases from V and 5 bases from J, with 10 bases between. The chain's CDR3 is CASSYVNSDEQYF. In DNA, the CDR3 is TGTGCCAGCAGTTACGTCAATAGCGACGAGCAGTACTTC.